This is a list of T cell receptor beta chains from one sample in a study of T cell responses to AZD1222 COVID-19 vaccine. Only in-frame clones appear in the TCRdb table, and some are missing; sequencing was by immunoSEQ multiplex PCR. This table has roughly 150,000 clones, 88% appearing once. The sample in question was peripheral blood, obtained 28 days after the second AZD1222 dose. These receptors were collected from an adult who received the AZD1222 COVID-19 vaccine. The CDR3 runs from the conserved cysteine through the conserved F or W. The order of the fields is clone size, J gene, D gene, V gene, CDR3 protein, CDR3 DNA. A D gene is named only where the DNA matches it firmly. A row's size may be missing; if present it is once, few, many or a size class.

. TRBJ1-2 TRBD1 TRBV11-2 CASSARDSSSYGYTF TGTGCCAGCAGCGCCCGGGACAGTTCATCCTATGGCTACACCTTC
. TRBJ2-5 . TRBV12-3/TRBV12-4 CASSLIQETQYF TGTGCCAGCAGTTTAATCCAAGAGACCCAGTACTTC
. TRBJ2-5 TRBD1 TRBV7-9 CASSLTGQGLRETQYF TGTGCCAGCAGCTTGACGGGACAGGGTTTGCGAGAGACCCAGTACTTC
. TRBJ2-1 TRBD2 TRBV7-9 CAIGRGVSSYNEQFF TGTGCCATTGGACGGGGGGTCAGCTCCTACAATGAGCAGTTCTTC
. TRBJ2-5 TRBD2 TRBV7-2 CASSGLLAGGEETQYF TGTGCCAGCAGCGGTCTCCTAGCGGGGGGAGAAGAGACCCAGTACTTC
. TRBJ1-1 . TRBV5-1 CASKSAGMTFF TGCGCCAGCAAATCCGCAGGGATGACTTTCTTT
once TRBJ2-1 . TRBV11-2 CASGQGSGQFF TGTGCCAGCGGTCAGGGAAGCGGGCAGTTCTTC
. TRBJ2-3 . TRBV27 CASSLGTDTQYF TGTGCCAGCAGTCTCGGCACAGATACGCAGTATTTT
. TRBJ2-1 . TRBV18 CASSPQSSSYNEQFF TGTGCCAGCTCACCACAGTCGAGCTCCTACAATGAGCAGTTCTTC
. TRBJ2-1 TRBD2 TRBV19 CASSITLAGAYNEQFF TGTGCCAGTAGTATTACATTAGCGGGAGCCTACAATGAGCAGTTCTTC
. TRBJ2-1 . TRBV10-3 CAIAGANNEQFF TGTGCCATCGCGGGGGCAAACAATGAGCAGTTCTTC
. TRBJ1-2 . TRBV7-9 CASSLGDGSYTF TGTGCCAGCAGCTTAGGGGACGGAAGCTACACCTTC
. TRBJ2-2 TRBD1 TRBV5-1 CASSLVQGVGELFF TGCGCCAGCAGCTTGGTACAGGGGGTCGGGGAGCTGTTTTTT
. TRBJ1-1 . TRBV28 CASSPGLNTEAFF TGTGCCAGCAGCCCCGGGTTGAACACTGAAGCTTTCTTT
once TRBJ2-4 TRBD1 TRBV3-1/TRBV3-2 CASSQMTGPNIQYF TGTGCCAGCAGCCAAATGACAGGGCCAAACATTCAGTACTTC
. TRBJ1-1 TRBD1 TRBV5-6 CASSSDRGLYTEAFF TGTGCCAGCAGCTCAGACAGGGGGCTATATACTGAAGCTTTCTTT
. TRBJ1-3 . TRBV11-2 CASSLVQGNSGNTIYF TGTGCCAGCAGCTTAGTGCAGGGAAACTCTGGAAACACCATATATTTT
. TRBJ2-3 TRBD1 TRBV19 CASSMDGQGTDTQYF TGTGCCAGTAGTATGGACGGACAGGGCACAGATACGCAGTATTTT
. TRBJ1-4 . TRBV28 CASSPTTGTNEKLFF TGTGCCAGCAGTCCGACGACAGGAACTAATGAAAAACTGTTTTTT
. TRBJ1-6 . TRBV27 CAIRSSYNSPLHF TGTGCCATTAGGAGCTCCTATAATTCACCCCTCCACTTT
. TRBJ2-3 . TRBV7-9 CASSFGQTTDTQYF TGTGCCAGCAGCTTTGGGCAAACCACAGATACGCAGTATTTT
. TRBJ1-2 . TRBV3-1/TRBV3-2 CASSQSSFEGYTF TGTGCCAGCAGCCAATCAAGTTTCGAAGGCTACACCTTC
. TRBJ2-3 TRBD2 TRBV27 CASSSPLTSGPYTDTQYF TGTGCCAGCAGTTCCCCCCTGACTAGCGGGCCTTACACAGATACGCAGTATTTT
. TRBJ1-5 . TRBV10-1 CAARGDRGRNQPQHF TGCGCCGCCCGGGGCGACCGGGGCAGAAATCAGCCCCAGCATTTT
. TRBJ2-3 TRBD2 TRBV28 CASTTRAGTSGTYTQYF TGTGCCAGCACTACACGGGCCGGGACTAGCGGAACCTATACGCAGTATTTT
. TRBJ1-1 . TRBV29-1 CSVEGYTEAFF TGCAGCGTTGAGGGTTACACTGAAGCTTTCTTT
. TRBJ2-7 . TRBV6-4 CASSVQEKTTNGEQYF TGTGCCAGCAGTGTCCAAGAAAAGACGACGAACGGCGAGCAGTACTTC
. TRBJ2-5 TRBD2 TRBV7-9 CASSALLAGGETQYF TGTGCCAGCAGCGCCTTACTAGCGGGGGGGGAGACCCAGTACTTC
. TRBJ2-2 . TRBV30 CAWRAYSVTGELFF TGTGCCTGGAGGGCCTATTCGGTCACCGGGGAGCTGTTTTTT
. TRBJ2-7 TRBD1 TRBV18 CASSATTGGIIYEQYF TGTGCCAGCTCAGCTACCACAGGGGGCATAATTTACGAGCAGTACTTC
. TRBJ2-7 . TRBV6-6 CASKPRSGEQYF TGTGCCAGCAAACCCCGAAGCGGGGAGCAGTACTTC
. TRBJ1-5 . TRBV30 CAWSVVGNQPQHF TGTGCCTGGAGTGTGGTGGGCAATCAGCCCCAGCATTTT
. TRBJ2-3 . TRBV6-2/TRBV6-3 CASSYSKGGADTQYF TGTGCCAGCAGTTACTCGAAGGGCGGAGCGGATACGCAGTATTTT
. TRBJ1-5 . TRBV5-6 CASSDYWTRDQPQHF TGTGCCAGCTCCGACTATTGGACCCGGGATCAGCCCCAGCATTTT
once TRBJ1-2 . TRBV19 CASSGGPYDYGYTF TGTGCCAGTAGTGGCGGGCCATATGACTATGGCTACACCTTC
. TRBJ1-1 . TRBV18 CASSPAQNTEAFF TGTGCCAGCTCACCTGCGCAGAACACTGAAGCTTTCTTT
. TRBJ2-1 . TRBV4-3 CASSQEAAYNEQFF TGCGCCAGCAGCCAAGAAGCAGCTTACAATGAGCAGTTCTTC
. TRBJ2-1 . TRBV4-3 CASSRDREGEQFF TGCGCCAGCAGCCGAGACAGGGAGGGTGAGCAGTTCTTC
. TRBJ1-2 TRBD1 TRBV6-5 CASSYSTQGNGYTF TGTGCCAGCAGTTACTCGACACAGGGGAATGGCTACACCTTC
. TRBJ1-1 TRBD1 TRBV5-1 CASSVDREGAFF TGCGCCAGCAGCGTCGACAGGGAGGGGGCTTTCTTT
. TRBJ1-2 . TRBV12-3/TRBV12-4 CASSTTIGYTF TGTGCCAGCAGTACCACCATCGGCTACACCTTC
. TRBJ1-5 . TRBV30 CAWSAPPGPQHF TGTGCCTGGAGTGCCCCTCCAGGGCCCCAGCATTTT
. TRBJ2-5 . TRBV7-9 CASSPVGFRETQYF TGTGCCAGCAGCCCAGTGGGGTTCCGCGAGACCCAGTACTTC
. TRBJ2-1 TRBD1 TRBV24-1 CAAGGASGGNEQFF TGTGCCGCCGGAGGAGCCTCAGGGGGCAATGAGCAGTTCTTC
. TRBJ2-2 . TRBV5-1 CASSQQGSNTGELFF TGCGCCAGCAGCCAACAGGGATCGAACACCGGGGAGCTGTTTTTT
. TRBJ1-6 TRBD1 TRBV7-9 CASSLGDRLEPLHF TGTGCCAGCAGCTTAGGGGACAGGCTAGAACCCCTCCACTTT
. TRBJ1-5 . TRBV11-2 CASSPYTGANQPQHF TGTGCCAGCAGCCCCTACACCGGCGCAAATCAGCCCCAGCATTTT
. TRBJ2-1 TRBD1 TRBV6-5 CASWPTGLNEQFF TGTGCCAGCTGGCCGACAGGGCTAAATGAGCAGTTCTTC
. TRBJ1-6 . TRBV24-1 CATSDPRTAGSPLHF TGTGCCACCAGTGACCCCCGGACAGCCGGATCACCCCTCCACTTT
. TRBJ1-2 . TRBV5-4 CASSVVNYGYTF TGTGCCAGCAGCGTTGTTAACTATGGCTACACCTTC
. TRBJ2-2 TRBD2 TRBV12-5 CASGKSGGDTGELFF TGTGCTAGTGGGAAAAGCGGGGGAGACACCGGGGAGCTGTTTTTT
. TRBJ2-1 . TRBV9 CASSVDPQGFEQFF TGTGCCAGCAGCGTAGACCCCCAGGGGTTTGAGCAGTTCTTC
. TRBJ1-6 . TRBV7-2 CASSLFEYSPLHF TGTGCCAGCAGCTTGTTTGAGTATTCACCCCTCCACTTT